This paragraph reports one TCR beta chain. The record originates from a study of CD8 T cells in Susac syndrome. The CDR3 spans 15 residues. Trimming took 0 bases from V and 7 from J; bases not matched to a gene: 5. The germline CDR1 and CDR2 sequences are SGDLS and YYNGEE. Negative isolation yielded the CD8+ and CD4+ T cells, while FACS enriched the TEMRA cells. Reverse transcription of about 0.5 to 1 ug RNA was carried out with random hexamers. MiXCR, run by TCRdb on the immunoSEQ multiplex PCR reads, gives a single entry per CDR3 protein. The repertoire has some 180,000 distinct CDR3 sequences, about 91% of them found once; the top ten carry roughly 0.087%.

The chain carries TRBV9 and TRBJ2-2, with 8 nucleotides matching TRBD2. The sequence was collected from a human donor with Susac syndrome. What was sequenced was CD4+ T cells from PBMCs. The CDR3 reads CASSVAGGLNGELFF. The CDR3 region has the DNA TGTGCCAGCAGCGTAGCGGGGGGGCTAAACGGGGAGCTGTTTTTT.